What follows are 26 T cell receptor beta chains derived from one specimen sequenced in a study of T cells after posttransplantation cyclophosphamide. Treatment was busulfan-fludarabine conditioning, a marrow graft, and cyclophosphamide on days +3 and +4. Using immunoSEQ multiplex PCR, the repertoire was profiled, and TCRdb retains in-frame clones only, with some absent. The table records about 910 clones, 59% of them present only once. The sample was CD8+ T cells sorted from blood, taken after allogeneic stem cell transplant with posttransplant cyclophosphamide. The receptors come from a male patient aged 45 to 59 who received an allogeneic stem cell transplant from an unrelated donor, was CMV-positive, and had acute GVHD only. Some T cells here may be from the graft donor.

This rearrangement joins TRBV4-1 to TRBJ2-1; D is perhaps TRBD2 (5 bases). V lost 2 bases and J 0 bases, leaving 8 bases between the germline ends. Germline assignment: CDR1 MGHRA and CDR2 YSYEKL. The CDR3 is 15 residues long. Here the CDR3 DNA reads TGCGCCAGCAGCCAACGGGGAAGCTCCTACAATGAGCAGTTCTTC. It codes for CASSQRGSSYNEQFF.

The V gene is TRBV10-3, the J gene TRBJ2-4; D is unclear. This CDR3 comprises 18 residues. V was pared by 0 bases and J by 0 bases, with 15 bases between. Germline V gene lookup returns CDR1 ENHRY and CDR2 SYGVKD. CDR3 loop: CAISESRLGLAAKNIQYF. In DNA, the CDR3 is TGTGCCATCAGTGAGTCGAGGTTAGGCCTGGCAGCCAAAAACATTCAGTACTTC.

This clone was observed a handful of times. This chain connects TRBV27 to TRBJ2-2; 8 bases line up with TRBD2. V lost 4 bases and J lost 5; bases outside the gene matches: 9. Germline values: CDR1 MNHEY, CDR2 SMNVEV (reference sequence). CDR3 length: 16 amino acids. The CDR3 loop is CASSYSSGGPTGELFF. The CDR3 DNA is TGTGCCAGCAGTTACTCATCGGGAGGGCCGACCGGGGAGCTGTTTTTT.

This chain joins TRBV5-4 and TRBJ1-2; TRBD1 is a possible D gene (6 bases). Per germline, CDR1 SGHNT and CDR2 YYREEE (reference sequence). The length of the CDR3 is 15 residues. Trimming took off 0 bases at V and 4 bases at J, with 13 bases between the two ends. The CDR3 spells CASSLDLQGLYGYTF. CDR3 in DNA: TGTGCCAGCAGCTTGGACCTACAGGGCCTCTATGGCTACACCTTC.

In nucleotides, the CDR3 is TGCAGCGTTTCCCCCATCGGTGTTCTCCGCACAGATACGCAGTATTTT. Protein sequence: CSVSPIGVLRTDTQYF. This chain joins TRBV29-1 and TRBJ2-3; D is unresolved. Trimming removed 5 bases from V and 1 base from J, with 19 bases in between. From germline, CDR1 is SQVTM and CDR2 ANQGSEA. The CDR3 length is 16 residues.

This clone was detected a few times. The sample has other DNA sequences that encode this CDR3 too. The V gene is TRBV28, the J gene TRBJ1-5; possible D gene TRBD1, 6 bases. The ends were cut back, 2 bases at V and 4 bases at J, with 6 bases in the middle. Per the germline V gene, CDR1 is MDHEN and CDR2 is SYDVKM. This CDR3 spans 13 amino acids. The CDR3 protein is CASSLQGNQPQHF. CDR3 sequence (DNA): TGTGCCAGCAGTTTACAGGGGAATCAGCCCCAGCATTTT.

There are a few counts of this clone. The chain uses TRBV5-5 and TRBJ1-2; D not resolved. This CDR3 has 15 amino acids. The germline V gene encodes CDR1 SGHKS and CDR2 YYEKEE (reference sequence). The V and J ends lost 4 bases and 4 bases respectively, with 17 bases between them. The CDR3 DNA reads as TGTGCCAGCAGCCCTTACGCGCCTGTTCGCTATGGCTACACCTTC. It is translated as CASSPYAPVRYGYTF.

This clone was seen more than once but under ten times. It differs at one base from a far larger clone, so likely a read error. Within the sample, other DNA sequences also encode this same CDR3. The chain is built from TRBV9 and TRBJ2-7; possible D gene TRBD2, 5 bases. V lost 4 bases and J lost 5, with 16 bases in between. CDR1 and CDR2 (germline): SGDLS, YYNGEE. The CDR3 covers 14 residues. Here the CDR3 reads CASSQVEGTDEQYF. The CDR3 DNA is TGTGCCAGCAGCCAGGTAGAGGGTACCGACGAGCAGTACTTC.

This clone is judged large. The chain couples TRBV27 to TRBJ2-4, with 7 bases fitting TRBD1. The CDR3 extends over 17 amino acids. The V segment lost 4 bases and the J segment 0 bases; nucleotides outside the gene matches: 9. Germline assignment: CDR1 MNHEY and CDR2 SMNVEV (reference sequence). CDR3 residues: CASSSRQGEIAKNIQYF. In DNA form, the CDR3 reads TGTGCCAGCAGTTCCCGGCAGGGGGAAATAGCCAAAAACATTCAGTACTTC.

V is TRBV28 and J is TRBJ2-2; D is unclear. Looked up from germline, CDR1 is MDHEN and CDR2 is SYDVKM. Trimming cost V 6 bases and J 0 bases, with 17 bases left between them. CDR3 length equals 17 residues. The CDR3 DNA follows: TGTGCCAGCAGGACAAACCCGACCGAAGCGAACACCGGGGAGCTGTTTTTT. Translating gives CASRTNPTEANTGELFF.

The chain couples TRBV6-1 to TRBJ1-5, with D perhaps matching TRBD1 (5 bases). Germline V gene data show CDR1 as MNHNS and CDR2 as SASEGT. Trimming cost V 7 bases and J 0 bases, with 13 bases left between them. The CDR3 contains 15 residues. In DNA, the CDR3 is TGTGCCAGCACCTTCGACAGATATAGCAATCAGCCCCAGCATTTT. Protein sequence: CASTFDRYSNQPQHF.

This clone showed up just once. The rearrangement uses TRBV13 and TRBJ2-1, with 10 positions matching TRBD2. The V gene end was trimmed by 4 bases and the J gene end by 3 bases; junction bases not matched to a gene: 3. The CDR3 is made up of 15 amino acids. CDR1 and CDR2 from the germline V gene are PRHDT and FYEKMQ (reference sequence). The CDR3 region has the DNA TGTGCCAGCAGCTCCCTAGCGGGAGACTACAATGAGCAGTTCTTC. This encodes CASSSLAGDYNEQFF.

The chain combines TRBV10-3 with TRBJ2-7, with D possibly TRBD1 on 6 matching bases. V shed 5 bases and J shed 0 bases, with 11 bases lying between them. The CDR3 has 14 amino acids. Germline-derived CDR1 and CDR2 are ENHRY and SYGVKD. CDR3 protein: CAISWTASSYEQYF. The CDR3 DNA reads as TGTGCCATCAGTTGGACAGCCAGCTCCTACGAGCAGTACTTC.

This clone has a handful of counts. The chain joins TRBV7-8 to TRBJ2-1, with 10 bases that match TRBD2. The CDR3 has 20 residues. Germline CDR1 SGHVS, CDR2 FQNEAQ. V trimming: 1 base; J trimming: 0 bases; junction bases outside the gene matches: 12. CDR3 coding DNA: TGTGCCAGCAGCTTAGGGGCTAGCGGGAGCTCATTTCACTCCTACAATGAGCAGTTCTTC. Protein product: CASSLGASGSSFHSYNEQFF.

Judged by abundance, this clone is large. V usage is TRBV25-1 and J usage is TRBJ1-2, with no clear D. The V end lost 4 bases, the J end lost 2 bases, and 8 bases lay between the germline ends. Germline V gene data show CDR1 as MGHDK and CDR2 as SYGVNS. The CDR3 is made up of 13 amino acids. The CDR3 DNA is TGTGCCAGCAGTGTTTCACTCAACTATGGCTACACCTTC. This encodes CASSVSLNYGYTF.

This clone was seen more than once but under ten times. This chain links TRBV13 with TRBJ1-5; D is possibly TRBD1 (6 bases). Trimming took 5 bases from V and 6 from J, leaving 17 bases between them. The CDR3 consists of 15 residues. Germline values: CDR1 PRHDT, CDR2 FYEKMQ (reference sequence). The CDR3 DNA is TGTGCCAGCAGCCAAGGGGGTGGCTCATTTCAGCCCCAGCATTTT. Amino acids: CASSQGGGSFQPQHF.

The chain couples TRBV7-9 to TRBJ2-5, with D possibly TRBD1 on 6 matching bases. Germline V gives CDR1 SEHNR, CDR2 FQNEAQ (reference sequence). The CDR3 sequence is 16 residues long. The V and J ends lost 5 bases and 1 base respectively, with 17 bases between them. The DNA of the CDR3 is TGTGCCAGCAGCCAACTCACGGGGACACCCCAAGAGACCCAGTACTTC. It is translated as CASSQLTGTPQETQYF.

This sequence joins TRBV30 and TRBJ1-2; TRBD1 agrees at 8 bases. After removal of 1 base from V and 6 bases from J, the junction contained 7 bases not matched to a gene. Germline V gene sequence: CDR1 GTSNPN, CDR2 SVGIG (reference sequence). This CDR3 contains 14 residues. In DNA, the CDR3 is TGTGCCTGGAGTGCCGGGACAGGAGGGAATGGCTACACCTTC. This encodes CAWSAGTGGNGYTF.

The rearrangement joins TRBV10-2 to TRBJ2-7, with a tentative D call TRBD2 (5 bases). Deletions cut 1 base from V and 6 bases from J, with 10 bases between. CDR3 size: 13 residues. CDR1 and CDR2 from the germline V gene are WSHSY and SAAADI. DNA for the CDR3: TGCGCCAGCAGTGAGTTTCGGGAATCCGAGCAGTACTTC. This sequence encodes CASSEFRESEQYF.

The chain is built from TRBV27 and TRBJ2-1, with a tentative D call TRBD2 (5 bases). Per germline, CDR1 MNHEY and CDR2 SMNVEV (reference sequence). V was clipped by 1 base and J by 6 bases, with 13 bases between them. The CDR3 length is 15 residues. In DNA, the CDR3 is TGTGCCAGCAGTTTATTTGAAAGCGGTCTCAATGAGCAGTTCTTC. This codes for CASSLFESGLNEQFF.

This clone occurred a few times. The rearrangement links TRBV4-1 to TRBJ2-7; the match to TRBD2 covers 9 bases. V gave up 0 bases and J gave up 4 bases; unmatched junction bases: 7. CDR1 is MGHRA, CDR2 YSYEKL, per germline. The CDR3 is 16 residues long. Here the CDR3 DNA reads TGCGCCAGCAGCCAAGAGGAGCGGGAGGTCGGGTACGAGCAGTACTTC. Protein: CASSQEEREVGYEQYF.

The V and J genes are TRBV2 and TRBJ2-1, with 8 bases identical to TRBD1. In germline, CDR1 is SNHLY, CDR2 FYNNEI. The V gene end was trimmed by 6 bases and the J gene end by 10 bases; junction bases not matched to a gene: 14. The length of the CDR3 is 15 residues. In nucleotides, the CDR3 is TGTGCCAGCAGGGAGGACAGGGACCCGGGATCAGAGCAGTTCTTC. Translated, it gives CASREDRDPGSEQFF.

This clone is hyperexpanded (1% or more) within its sample. Distinct nucleotide sequences in the sample also encode this CDR3. The gene calls are TRBV4-1 and TRBJ2-1; D unclear. Germline CDR1 and CDR2: MGHRA and YSYEKL. V gave up 0 bases and J gave up 0 bases, with 9 bases separating them. The CDR3 sequence is 16 residues long. The CDR3 DNA reads TGCGCCAGCAGCCAAGAAGCACAGAGCTCCTACAATGAGCAGTTCTTC. It translates to CASSQEAQSSYNEQFF.

In its sample, this clone is hyperexpanded. The sample carries other DNA sequences with the same CDR3. This rearrangement joins TRBV10-1 to TRBJ2-3, with 9 bases identical to TRBD2. V trimming: 6 bases; J trimming: 2 bases; junction bases outside the gene matches: 6. The CDR3 extends over 15 amino acids. Germline CDR1 WNHNN, CDR2 SYGVQD (reference sequence). CDR3 sequence: CASSQTSGTTDTQYF. The CDR3 nucleotides read TGCGCCAGCAGCCAGACTAGCGGAACCACAGATACGCAGTATTTT.

The table lists this clone with a few counts. A read error may explain this, as a much larger clone is one base away. This rearrangement joins TRBV29-1 to TRBJ2-2, with 9 bases that match TRBD1. Per the germline V gene, CDR1 is SQVTM and CDR2 is ANQGSEA. The length of the CDR3 is 15 residues. This CDR3 is CSVGGDRVESGELVF. In nucleotides, the CDR3 is TGCAGCGTTGGTGGGGACAGGGTAGAGAGCGGGGAGCTGGTTTTT.

The chain joins TRBV5-6 to TRBJ2-7; 9 bases fit TRBD2. CDR3 size: 13 residues. Germline CDR1 SGHDT, CDR2 YYEEEE. The V segment lost 1 base and the J segment 4 bases; nucleotides outside the gene matches: 0. The CDR3 bases are TGTGCCAGCAGCTTGCTAGCGGGGTACGAGCAGTACTTC. This encodes CASSLLAGYEQYF. Variable domain in full (rest from reference TRBV5-6 and TRBJ2-7): DAGVTQSPTHLIKTRGQQVTLRCSPKSGHDTVSWYQQALGQGPQFIFQYYEEEERQRGNFPDRFSGHQFPNYSSELNVNALLLGDSALYLCASSLLAGYEQYFGPGTRLTVT.